Given below is one T cell receptor (beta chain) in context. The antigen remains unidentified. The data belong to a study of blood T cells in healthy people across ages. Findings and limits, study-wide: Per million T cells, TCR beta diversity dropped about linearly as age rose.

The V and J ends lost 6 bases and 1 base, in that order; junction bases with no gene match: 1. The CDR3 is 13 amino acids. CDR1 SGHRS and CDR2 YFSETQ come from the germline V gene. Through a sample-barcoded 5' primer and a J-beta primer mix, a second PCR was run for roughly 6 to 11 cycles. TCRdb independently ran MiXCR on the 5' RACE reads; one entry per CDR3 protein. The data show 540,000 or so distinct CDR3 sequences, roughly 28% seen once. The chain combines TRBV5-1 with TRBJ1-1, with 9 bases aligning to TRBD1. Sequenced: blood. The receptor comes from an older woman in good health. CDR3 region: CASTDRGNTEAFF. CDR3 in DNA: TGCGCCAGCACGGACAGGGGGAACACTGAAGCTTTCTTT.